This TCR beta chain was profiled in a study of regulatory T cells in long-lasting Graves disease. Points from the study as a whole: Persistent disease showed a preference for TRBV28, TRBJ1-2 and TRBJ2-5.

Library construction for TCR beta used iRepertoire HTBI primers and Arm-PCR of CDR3 regions. TCRdb itself ran the multiplex PCR reads through MiXCR, one entry per CDR3 protein. The sample records about 610,000 distinct CDR3 sequences, about 16% being singletons. The time point: newly diagnosed GD, antithyroid drugs for less than 3 months. From RNA extracted from PBMCs, the TCR library was made. This clonotype was seen repeatedly, ten times or more. The antigen remains undetermined. J was trimmed by 9 bases and V by 1 base; bases with no gene match: 4. The CDR3 extends over 15 amino acids. Germline V gene sequence: CDR1 SGHTS, CDR2 YDEGEE. This sample also belongs to another study, concerning T cells in Graves' hyperthyroidism and ophthalmopathy. That report notes: Stable Graves' hyperthyroidism meant no ophthalmopathy progression within 18 months. First-round RT-PCR targeting the TCR CDR3 was performed with the HTBI primer set.

Here the sequenced sample was peripheral blood mononuclear cells (PBMCs), taken at new diagnosis, from a patient treated with antithyroid drugs. The rearrangement links TRBV5-8 to TRBJ2-1; 13 positions agree with TRBD2. The receptor's source is a man aged 18 to 29 with Graves disease. This chain's CDR3 is CASSLTSGRASEQFF. For the CDR3, the DNA is TGTGCCAGCAGCTTGACTAGCGGGAGGGCCTCTGAGCAGTTCTTC.